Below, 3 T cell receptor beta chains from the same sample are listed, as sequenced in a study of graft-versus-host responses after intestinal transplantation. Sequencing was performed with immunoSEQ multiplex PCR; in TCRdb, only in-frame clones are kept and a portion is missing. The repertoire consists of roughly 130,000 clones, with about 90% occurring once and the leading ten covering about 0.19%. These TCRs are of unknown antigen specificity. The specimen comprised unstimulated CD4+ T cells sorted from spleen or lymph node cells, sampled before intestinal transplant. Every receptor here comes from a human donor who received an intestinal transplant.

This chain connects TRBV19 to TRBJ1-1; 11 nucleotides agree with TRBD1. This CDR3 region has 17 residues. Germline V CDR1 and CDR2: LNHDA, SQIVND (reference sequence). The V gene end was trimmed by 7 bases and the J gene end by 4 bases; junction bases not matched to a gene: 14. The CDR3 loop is CASTGSRDRGWGTEAFF. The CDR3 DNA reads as TGTGCCAGTACGGGGTCCCGGGACAGGGGGTGGGGCACTGAAGCTTTCTTT.

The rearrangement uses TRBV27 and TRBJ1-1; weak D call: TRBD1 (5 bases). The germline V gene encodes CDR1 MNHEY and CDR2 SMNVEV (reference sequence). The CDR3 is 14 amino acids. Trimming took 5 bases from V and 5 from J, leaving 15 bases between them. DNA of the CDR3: TGTGCCAGCAGTCCATGGGGGGAGAGGACTGAAGCTTTCTTT. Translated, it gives CASSPWGERTEAFF.

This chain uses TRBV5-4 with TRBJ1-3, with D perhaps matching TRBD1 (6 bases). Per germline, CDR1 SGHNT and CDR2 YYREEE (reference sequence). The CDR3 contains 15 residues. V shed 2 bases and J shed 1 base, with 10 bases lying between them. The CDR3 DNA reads TGTGCCAGCAGCTTTCAGGGGAAATCTGGAAACACCATATATTTT. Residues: CASSFQGKSGNTIYF. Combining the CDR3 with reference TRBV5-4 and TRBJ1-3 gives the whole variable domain ETGVTQSPTHLIKTRGQQVTLRCSSQSGHNTVSWYQQALGQGPQFIFQYYREEENGRGNFPPRFSGLQFPNYSSELNVNALELDDSALYLCASSFQGKSGNTIYFGEGSWLTVV.